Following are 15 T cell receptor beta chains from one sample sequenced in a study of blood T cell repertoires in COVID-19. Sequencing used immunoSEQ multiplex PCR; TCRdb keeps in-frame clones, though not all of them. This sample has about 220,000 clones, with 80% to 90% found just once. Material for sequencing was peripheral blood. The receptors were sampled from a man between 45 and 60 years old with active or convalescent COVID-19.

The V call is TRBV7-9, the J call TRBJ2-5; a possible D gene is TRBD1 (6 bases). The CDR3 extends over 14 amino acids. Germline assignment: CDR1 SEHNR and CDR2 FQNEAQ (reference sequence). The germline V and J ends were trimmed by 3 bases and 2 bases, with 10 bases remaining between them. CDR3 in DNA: TGTGCCAGCAGCTTTCGGACAGTTCAAGAGACCCAGTACTTC. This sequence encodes CASSFRTVQETQYF.

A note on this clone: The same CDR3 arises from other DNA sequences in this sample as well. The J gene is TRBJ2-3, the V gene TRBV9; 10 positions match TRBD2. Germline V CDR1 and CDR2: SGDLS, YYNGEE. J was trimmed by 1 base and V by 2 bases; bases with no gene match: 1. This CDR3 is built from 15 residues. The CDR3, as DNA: TGTGCCAGCAGCGTCAGCGGGAGGGGCACAGATACGCAGTATTTT. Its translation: CASSVSGRGTDTQYF. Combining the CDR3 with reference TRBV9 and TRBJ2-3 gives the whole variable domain DSGVTQTPKHLITATGQRVTLRCSPRSGDLSVYWYQQSLDQGLQFLIQYYNGEERAKGNILERFSAQQFPDLHSELNLSSLELGDSALYFCASSVSGRGTDTQYFGPGTRLTVL.

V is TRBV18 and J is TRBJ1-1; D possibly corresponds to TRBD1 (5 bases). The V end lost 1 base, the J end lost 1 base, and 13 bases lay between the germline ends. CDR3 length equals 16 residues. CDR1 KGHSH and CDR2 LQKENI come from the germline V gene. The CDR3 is CASSPQDRQQNTEAFF. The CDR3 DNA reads TGTGCCAGCTCACCACAGGATCGACAGCAGAACACTGAAGCTTTCTTT.

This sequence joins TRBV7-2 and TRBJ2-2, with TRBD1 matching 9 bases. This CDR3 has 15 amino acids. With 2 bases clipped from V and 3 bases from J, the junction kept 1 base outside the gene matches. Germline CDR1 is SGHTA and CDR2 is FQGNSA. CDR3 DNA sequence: TGTGCCAGCAGCTTAACAGGGGGCGACACCGGGGAGCTGTTTTTT. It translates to CASSLTGGDTGELFF.

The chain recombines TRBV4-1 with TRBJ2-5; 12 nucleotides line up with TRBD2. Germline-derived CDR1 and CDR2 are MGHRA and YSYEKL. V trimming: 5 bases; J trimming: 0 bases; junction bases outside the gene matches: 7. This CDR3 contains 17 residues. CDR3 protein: CASSKGLAGMYQETQYF. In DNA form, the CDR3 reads TGCGCCAGCAGCAAAGGACTAGCGGGGATGTACCAAGAGACCCAGTACTTC.

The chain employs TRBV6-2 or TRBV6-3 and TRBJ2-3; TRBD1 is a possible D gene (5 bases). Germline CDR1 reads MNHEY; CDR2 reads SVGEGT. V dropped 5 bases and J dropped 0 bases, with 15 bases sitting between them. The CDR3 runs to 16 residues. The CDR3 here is CASSPRRVRSTDTQYF. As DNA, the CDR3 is TGTGCCAGCAGTCCACGCAGGGTAAGGAGCACAGATACGCAGTATTTT.

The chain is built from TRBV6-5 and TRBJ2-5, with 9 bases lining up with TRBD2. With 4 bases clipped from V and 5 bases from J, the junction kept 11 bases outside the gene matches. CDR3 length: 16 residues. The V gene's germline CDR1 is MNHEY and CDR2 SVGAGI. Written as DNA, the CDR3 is TGTGCCAGCAGTTCTTTGACTAGCGGAGGAGGGGAGACCCAGTACTTC. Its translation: CASSSLTSGGGETQYF.

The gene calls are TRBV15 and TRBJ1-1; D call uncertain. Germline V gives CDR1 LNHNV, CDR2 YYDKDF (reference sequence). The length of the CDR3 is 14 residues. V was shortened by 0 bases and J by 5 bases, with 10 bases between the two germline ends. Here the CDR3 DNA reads TGTGCCACCAGCAGAGATGGGAGGGAGACTGAAGCTTTCTTT. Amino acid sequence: CATSRDGRETEAFF.

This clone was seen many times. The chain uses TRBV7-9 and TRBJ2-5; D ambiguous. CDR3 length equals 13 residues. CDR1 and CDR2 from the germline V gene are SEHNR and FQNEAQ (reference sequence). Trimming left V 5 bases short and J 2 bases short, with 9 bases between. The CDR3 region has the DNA TGTGCCAGCAGCCACGCCGGTCAAGAGACCCAGTACTTC. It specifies CASSHAGQETQYF.

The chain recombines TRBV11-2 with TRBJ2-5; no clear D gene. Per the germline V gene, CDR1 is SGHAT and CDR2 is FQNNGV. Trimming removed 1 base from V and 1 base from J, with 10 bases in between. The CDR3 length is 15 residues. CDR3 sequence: CASSLGAPIQETQYF. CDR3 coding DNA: TGTGCCAGCAGCTTAGGGGCTCCCATCCAAGAGACCCAGTACTTC.

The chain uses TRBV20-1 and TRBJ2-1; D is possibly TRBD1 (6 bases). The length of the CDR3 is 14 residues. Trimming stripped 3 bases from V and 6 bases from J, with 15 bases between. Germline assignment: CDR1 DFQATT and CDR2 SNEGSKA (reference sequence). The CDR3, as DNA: TGCAGTGCTAGTCTCTGGGGGCGCAGCAATGAGCAGTTCTTC. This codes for CSASLWGRSNEQFF.

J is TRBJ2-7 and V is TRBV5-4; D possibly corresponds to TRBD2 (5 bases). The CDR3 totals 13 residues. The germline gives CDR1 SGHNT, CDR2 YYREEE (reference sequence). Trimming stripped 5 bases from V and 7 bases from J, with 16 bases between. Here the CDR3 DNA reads TGTGCCAGCAGTCTGGTTGGGAGCCGAGAGCAGTACTTC. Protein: CASSLVGSREQYF. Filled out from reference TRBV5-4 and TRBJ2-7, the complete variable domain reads ETGVTQSPTHLIKTRGQQVTLRCSSQSGHNTVSWYQQALGQGPQFIFQYYREEENGRGNFPPRFSGLQFPNYSSELNVNALELDDSALYLCASSLVGSREQYFGPGTRLTVT.

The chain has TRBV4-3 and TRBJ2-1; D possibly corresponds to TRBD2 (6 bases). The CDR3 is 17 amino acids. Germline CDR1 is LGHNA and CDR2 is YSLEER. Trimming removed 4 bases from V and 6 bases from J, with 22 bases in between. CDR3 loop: CASSPTHRRDRTNEQFF. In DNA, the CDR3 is TGCGCCAGCAGCCCTACCCATCGGCGGGACCGTACCAATGAGCAGTTCTTC.

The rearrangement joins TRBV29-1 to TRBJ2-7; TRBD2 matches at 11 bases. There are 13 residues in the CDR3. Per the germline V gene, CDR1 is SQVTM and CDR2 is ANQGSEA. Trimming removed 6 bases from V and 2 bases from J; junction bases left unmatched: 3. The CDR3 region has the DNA TGCAGCGTGGCGACTAGCGGGGCCTACGAGCAGTACTTC. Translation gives CSVATSGAYEQYF.

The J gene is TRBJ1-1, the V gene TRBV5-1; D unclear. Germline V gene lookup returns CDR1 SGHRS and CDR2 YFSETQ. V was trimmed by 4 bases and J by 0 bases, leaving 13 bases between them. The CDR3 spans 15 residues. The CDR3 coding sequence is TGCGCCAGCAGCGACCCCACACTATTGAACACTGAAGCTTTCTTT. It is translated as CASSDPTLLNTEAFF.